These T cell receptor beta chains were read from a single sample in a study of CD8 T cells in ankylosing spondylitis. In TCRdb, the 5' RACE reads were re-called with MiXCR into one record per CDR3 protein. The sample holds approximately 260,000 distinct CDR3 sequences; 8.6% are singletons and the top ten take about 6.8%. The sequenced material came from blood, either unsorted or a sorted T cell fraction (not recorded which). These receptors all come from a male donor with ankylosing spondylitis or in good health (not recorded which). Both conserved end residues are trimmed from each CDR3. Rows may omit the clone size; those that give it use once, few, many or a size class.

TRBV15,few,11,ATRPSGQETQY
TRBV12-3/TRBV12-4,many,13,ASSPDDRDTDTQY
TRBV4-2,NA,13,ASSQDSTTNEKLF
TRBV27,many,12,ASSLLSSIYEQY
TRBV2,many,13,ASSGRLAGVGELF
TRBV7-2,many,10,ASSFRNTEAF
TRBV30,many,11,AWSVLKDYEQY
TRBV20-1,many,10,SAGQGGETQY
TRBV7-2,many,13,ASSLGQGGTGELF
TRBV4-3,many,13,ASSHSNGGHDEQY
TRBV7-2,many,12,ASSSTLTGYEQY
TRBV19,NA,14,ASSIDGTGTYNEQF
TRBV20-1,many,16,SARDPLTSGGATDTQY
TRBV20-1,many,11,SAKTSGYNEQF
TRBV7-2,many,13,ASSPQAGVNTEAF
TRBV11-2,many,13,ASSSRSSSGNTIY
TRBV7-9,many,13,ASSHPEKLQETQY
TRBV7-2,NA,14,ASSPRTGFISYEQY
TRBV20-1,many,12,SARGGRGDYGYT
TRBV2,many,14,ASKIRWDRGHQPQH
TRBV4-2,NA,14,ASSPKRGDTYNEQF
TRBV11-2,few,17,ASSLVSGRGTSGANVLT
TRBV9,many,13,ASSVGPGTNNEQF
TRBV7-7,NA,13,ASSLGPGGNYEQY